This T cell receptor (beta chain) was profiled in a study of technical replicates of blood from a handful of donors (TCRdb year 2017). From its cysteine to its phenylalanine, the CDR3 spans 15 amino acids. Of all the DNA, just the CDR3 is kept, 45 bases in frame from base 1. V loses 6 bases, J loses 0 bases, and the germline ends lie 9 bases apart. Reading the germline V gene gives CDR1 SGHTA and CDR2 FQGNSA. In its sample, this clone was seen once. The antigen this receptor binds is unknown. Per-base quality was not reported, and no clone a single base away is much larger than it. Receptors were amplified or captured by the immunoSEQ multiplex PCR assay. Sourced from immuneACCESS, this table was stored by TCRdb with only in-frame sequences that have V and J called. A share of the clones is absent; for the studies checked, an unresolved V gene accounts for under half, and the remainder has no known explanation. This sample lists tens of thousands of clones; just under 95% were detected once. Clones ranked in the top ten supply 0.41% of the sample.

Recombination connected TRBV7-2 to TRBJ2-6, and the D gene may be TRBD1, 6 bases matching. This sequence was found in a human donor in good health. The source material was T cells isolated from PBMCs. The DNA sequence is TGTGCCAGCAGGACAGGTTTCTCTGGGGCCAACGTCCTGACTTTC. Its amino acids are CASRTGFSGANVLTF.